Listed here is a single TCR beta chain. Losses at the gene ends were 3 bases for V and 8 bases for J; bases not matched to a gene: 11. The germline CDR1 and CDR2 sequences are SGHVS and FQNEAQ. The CDR3 spans 16 residues. This sample was taken from a study of graft-versus-host responses after intestinal transplantation. Looking at the study overall: Transplantation in recipients was multivisceral, liver-intestinal, or isolated intestinal.

Plating combined approximately 200,000 CFSE-labeled responder cells with approximately 200,000 irradiated, violet-dye-labeled stimulator cells. Study-level results: Association was observed between peak circulating GvH clone levels and early post-transplant HvG declines. GvH clonotypes were identified within recipient marrow, with a subset emerging first in ileum or blood. High graft-versus-host to host-versus-graft T cell clonal ratios marked allografts of patients with graft-donor macrochimerism.

Clones were sequenced by immunoSEQ multiplex PCR, and TCRdb holds only the in-frame ones, with some missing. This table holds roughly 15,000 clones, roughly a third found once. V usage is TRBV7-8 and J usage is TRBJ2-1; 9 bases map to TRBD2. This clonotype was obtained from a human patient who received an intestinal transplant. This sample comprised alloreactive CD8+ T cells from a mixed lymphocyte reaction culture, obtained before intestinal transplant. As for subset: CFSE-low proliferating T cells sorted from roughly 6-day pre-transplant mixed lymphocyte reaction (GvH or HvG direction). CDR3 DNA: TGTGCCAGCAGCTTTTGGGCGGGGGGGTACATGCATGAGCAGTTCTTC. As protein: CASSFWAGGYMHEQFF.